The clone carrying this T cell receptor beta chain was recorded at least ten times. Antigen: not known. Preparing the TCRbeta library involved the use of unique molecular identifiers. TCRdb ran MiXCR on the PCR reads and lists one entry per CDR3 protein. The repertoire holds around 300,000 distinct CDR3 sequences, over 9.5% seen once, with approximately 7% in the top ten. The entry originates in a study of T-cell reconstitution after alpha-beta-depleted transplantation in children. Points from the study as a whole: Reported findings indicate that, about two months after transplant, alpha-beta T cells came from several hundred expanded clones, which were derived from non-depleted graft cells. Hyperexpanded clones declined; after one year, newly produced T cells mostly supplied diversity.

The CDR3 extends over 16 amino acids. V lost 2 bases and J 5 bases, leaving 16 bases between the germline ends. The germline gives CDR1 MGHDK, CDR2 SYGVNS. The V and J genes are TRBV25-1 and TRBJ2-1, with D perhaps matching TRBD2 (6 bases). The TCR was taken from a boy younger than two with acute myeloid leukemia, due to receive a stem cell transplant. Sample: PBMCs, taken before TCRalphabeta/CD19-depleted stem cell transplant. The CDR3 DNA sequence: TGTGCCAGCAGTGAAAAGAACGGGTGGAGGGACAATGAGCAGTTCTTC. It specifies CASSEKNGWRDNEQFF.